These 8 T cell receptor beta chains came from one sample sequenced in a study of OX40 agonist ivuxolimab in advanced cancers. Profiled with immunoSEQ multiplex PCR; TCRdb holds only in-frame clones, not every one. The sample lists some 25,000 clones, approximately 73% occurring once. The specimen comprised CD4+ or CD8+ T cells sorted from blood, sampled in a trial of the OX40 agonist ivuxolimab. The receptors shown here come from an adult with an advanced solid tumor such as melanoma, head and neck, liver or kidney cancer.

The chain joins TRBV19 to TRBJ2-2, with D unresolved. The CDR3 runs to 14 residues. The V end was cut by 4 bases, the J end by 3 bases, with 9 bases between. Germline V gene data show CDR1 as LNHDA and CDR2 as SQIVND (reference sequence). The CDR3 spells CASSSGSYTGELFF. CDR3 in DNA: TGTGCCAGTAGTAGCGGATCCTACACCGGGGAGCTGTTTTTT.

CDR3 residues: CAISDASGEGGETQYF. In DNA, the CDR3 is TGTGCCATCAGTGATGCCTCAGGCGAGGGCGGGGAGACCCAGTACTTC. The rearrangement uses TRBV10-3 and TRBJ2-5; D might be TRBD2 (5 bases). Germline lookup yields CDR1 ENHRY and CDR2 SYGVKD. This CDR3 has 16 residues. V gave up 3 bases and J gave up 5 bases, with 19 bases separating them.

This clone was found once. The CDR3 sequence is CASSNGQGGSNQPQHF. The CDR3 DNA sequence: TGTGCCAGCAGCAACGGACAGGGTGGGTCCAATCAGCCCCAGCATTTT. This chain joins TRBV7-9 and TRBJ1-5, with TRBD1 matching over 8 bases. V was pared by 5 bases and J by 3 bases, with 9 bases of the junction left unmatched. This CDR3 comprises 16 residues. The germline CDR1 and CDR2 sequences are SEHNR and FQNEAQ (reference sequence).

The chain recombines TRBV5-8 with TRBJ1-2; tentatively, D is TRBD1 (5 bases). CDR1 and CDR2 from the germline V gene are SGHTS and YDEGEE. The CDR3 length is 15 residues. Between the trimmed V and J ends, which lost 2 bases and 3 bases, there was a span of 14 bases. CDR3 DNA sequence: TGTGCCAGCAGCTTCGGGGCAGGTTGGGACTATGGCTACACCTTC. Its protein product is CASSFGAGWDYGYTF.

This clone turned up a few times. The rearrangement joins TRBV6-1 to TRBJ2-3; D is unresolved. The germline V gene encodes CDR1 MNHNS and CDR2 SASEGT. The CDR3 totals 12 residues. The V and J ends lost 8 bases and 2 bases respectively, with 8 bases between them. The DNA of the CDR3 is TGTGCCAGCGGTTGGAACACAGATACGCAGTATTTT. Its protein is CASGWNTDTQYF.

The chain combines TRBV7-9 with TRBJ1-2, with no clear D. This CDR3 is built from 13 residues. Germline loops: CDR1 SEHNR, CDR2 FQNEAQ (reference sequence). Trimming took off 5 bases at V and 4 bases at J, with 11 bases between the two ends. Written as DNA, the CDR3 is TGTGCCAGCAGCCATACGGGCCTCTATGGCTACACCTTC. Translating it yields CASSHTGLYGYTF.

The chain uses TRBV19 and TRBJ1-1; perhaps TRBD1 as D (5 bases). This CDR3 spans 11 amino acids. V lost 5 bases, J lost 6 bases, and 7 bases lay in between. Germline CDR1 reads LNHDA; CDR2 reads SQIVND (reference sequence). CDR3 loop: CASSSGSEAFF. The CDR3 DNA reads TGTGCCAGTAGTTCAGGGTCTGAAGCTTTCTTT.

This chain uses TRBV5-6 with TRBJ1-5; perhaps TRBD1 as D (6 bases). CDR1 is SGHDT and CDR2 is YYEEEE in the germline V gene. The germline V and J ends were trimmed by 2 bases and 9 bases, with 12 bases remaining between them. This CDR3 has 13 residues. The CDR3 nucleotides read TGTGCCAGCAGCTTAGGGGGGATCCGGCCCCAGCATTTT. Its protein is CASSLGGIRPQHF.